The next 9 T cell receptor beta chains were all read from a single sample in a study of technical replicates of blood from several donors. Data came from immunoSEQ multiplex PCR; TCRdb stores just in-frame clones and leaves some out. The table records tens of thousands of clones, roughly 94% of them present only once. Sequenced sample: T cells isolated from PBMCs. These receptors were taken from a human donor in good health.

V is TRBV5-1 and J is TRBJ1-1; TRBD1 matches at 7 bases. Germline CDR1 reads SGHRS; CDR2 reads YFSETQ. The CDR3 contains 18 residues. J lost 0 bases, V lost 4 bases, and 15 bases had no gene match. The DNA of the CDR3 is TGCGCCAGCAGCCGATCCGGACAGGCCGTCGACATGAACACTGAAGCTTTCTTT. It specifies CASSRSGQAVDMNTEAFF.

CDR3 in amino acids: CSAKGQSEAFF. CDR3 nucleotide sequence: TGCAGTGCTAAGGGACAGAGTGAAGCTTTCTTT. The chain recombines TRBV20-1 with TRBJ1-1, with TRBD1 matching 7 bases. Germline V gene data show CDR1 as DFQATT and CDR2 as SNEGSKA (reference sequence). The CDR3 is 11 amino acids. Losses at the gene ends were 4 bases for V and 7 bases for J; bases not matched to a gene: 3.

The genes are TRBV11-2 and TRBJ2-7, with a weak D call TRBD1 (6 bases). The CDR3 covers 15 residues. Germline lookup yields CDR1 SGHAT and CDR2 FQNNGV. V lost 5 bases and J lost 2, with 16 bases in between. CDR3 protein: CASSQGHTNTYEQYF. DNA of the CDR3: TGTGCCAGCAGCCAGGGACATACGAATACCTACGAGCAGTACTTC.

CDR3 protein: CASSEYSGTDEAFF. The CDR3 coding sequence is TGTGCCAGCAGTGAATATTCCGGGACAGATGAAGCTTTCTTT. The chain has TRBV25-1 and TRBJ1-1; 7 positions agree with TRBD1. The V segment lost 0 bases and the J segment 7 bases; nucleotides outside the gene matches: 5. Germline lookup yields CDR1 MGHDK and CDR2 SYGVNS. This CDR3 region has 14 residues.

The CDR3, as DNA: TGTGCCAGCAGCTTACGGACAGGGTGGACTAATGAAAAACTGTTTTTT. This translates into CASSLRTGWTNEKLFF. This chain uses TRBV7-2 with TRBJ1-4, with 8 bases matching TRBD1. Trimming at V came to 2 bases and at J to 2 bases, leaving 4 bases not matched to a gene. The CDR3 loop spans 16 amino acids. The germline CDR1 and CDR2 sequences are SGHTA and FQGNSA.

The V gene is TRBV10-1, the J gene TRBJ2-1, with 14 bases matching TRBD2. With V trimmed by 8 bases and J by 8 bases, 8 bases remained unmatched. Germline V lookup: CDR1 WNHNN, CDR2 SYGVQD (reference sequence). The CDR3 has 15 residues. DNA for the CDR3: TGCGCCAGCGGAGCCGGACTAGCGGGGGGAGATGAGCAGTTCTTC. It specifies CASGAGLAGGDEQFF.

J is TRBJ1-1 and V is TRBV28; D is ambiguous. Trimming removed 6 bases at V and 0 bases at J, with 14 bases between. Germline V CDR1 and CDR2: MDHEN, SYDVKM. The CDR3 length is 15 residues. The CDR3 protein is CASSTGRNMNTEAFF. The CDR3 nucleotides are TGTGCCAGCAGCACGGGTCGAAATATGAACACTGAAGCTTTCTTT.

The rearrangement uses TRBV5-4 and TRBJ1-1; D call uncertain. CDR1 and CDR2 from the germline V gene are SGHNT and YYREEE (reference sequence). The CDR3 length is 12 residues. Trimming took 2 bases from V and 2 from J, leaving 4 bases between them. The CDR3 reads CASSFHNTEAFF. Written as DNA, the CDR3 is TGTGCCAGCAGCTTTCATAACACTGAAGCTTTCTTT.

The chain uses TRBV6-6 and TRBJ2-7, with 11 bases matching TRBD2. The CDR3 totals 14 residues. Germline V gene lookup returns CDR1 MNHNY and CDR2 SVGAGI (reference sequence). The V gene end was trimmed by 4 bases and the J gene end by 2 bases; junction bases not matched to a gene: 1. DNA for the CDR3: TGTGCCAGCAGTTTAGCGGGAGGGGCCTACGAGCAGTACTTC. Encoded protein: CASSLAGGAYEQYF.